The next 9 T cell receptor beta chains were all read from a single sample in a study of T cell responses to AZD1222 COVID-19 vaccine. Clones were read by immunoSEQ multiplex PCR, and TCRdb kept only the in-frame ones, dropping some. The data show 100,000 to 150,000 clones, 89% seen once. Sample: peripheral blood, taken on day 0 of AZD1222 vaccination. These receptors were obtained from an adult in good health.

This chain uses TRBV9 with TRBJ1-5; D gene ambiguous. Trimming left V 3 bases short and J 0 bases short, with 16 bases between. Germline V gene sequence: CDR1 SGDLS, CDR2 YYNGEE. The CDR3 sequence is 17 residues long. CDR3 residues: CASSDGDGPHSNQPQHF. CDR3 sequence (DNA): TGTGCCAGCAGCGACGGCGACGGTCCTCATAGCAATCAGCCCCAGCATTTT.

The genes are TRBV5-1 and TRBJ1-6; 7 positions match TRBD1. The CDR3 length is 17 residues. Trimming cost V 1 base and J 3 bases; bases outside gene matches: 7. Germline V lookup: CDR1 SGHRS, CDR2 YFSETQ. The CDR3 DNA follows: TGCGCCAGCAGCTTGTATTACAGGGGAAACTATAATTCACCCCTCCACTTT. As protein: CASSLYYRGNYNSPLHF. The variable domain in full, with the rest retrieved from reference TRBV5-1 and TRBJ1-6, is KAGVTQTPRYLIKTRGQQVTLSCSPISGHRSVSWYQQTPGQGLQFLFEYFSETQRNKGNFPGRFSGRQFSNSRSEMNVSTLELGDSALYLCASSLYYRGNYNSPLHFGNGTRLTVT.

This clone was recorded at least ten times. The V gene is TRBV25-1, the J gene TRBJ1-1, with TRBD1 matching 7 bases. Germline V gene sequence: CDR1 MGHDK, CDR2 SYGVNS. Unmatched junction bases numbered 7, after V lost 5 bases and J lost 1 base. The length of the CDR3 is 15 residues. The CDR3 nucleotides are TGTGCCAGCAGTAAACAGGGGCTACAGAACACTGAAGCTTTCTTT. Encoded protein: CASSKQGLQNTEAFF.

This sequence joins TRBV24-1 and TRBJ1-1; the match to TRBD1 covers 7 bases. There are 12 residues in the CDR3. J gave up 6 bases and V 4 bases, and 1 base lay outside the gene matches. In germline, CDR1 is KGHDR, CDR2 SFDVKD. CDR3 in amino acids: CATSEGGAEAFF. The CDR3, as DNA: TGTGCCACCAGTGAAGGGGGCGCTGAAGCTTTCTTT.

This chain links TRBV5-4 with TRBJ1-2; no clear D gene. The CDR3 is made up of 15 amino acids. The germline V gene has CDR1 SGHNT and CDR2 YYREEE (reference sequence). V was shortened by 0 bases and J by 0 bases, with 9 bases between the two germline ends. CDR3 bases: TGTGCCAGCAGCTTGGGGACTCAAACTAACTATGGCTACACCTTC. Its translation is CASSLGTQTNYGYTF.

The chain has TRBV19 and TRBJ2-1; perhaps TRBD2 as D (6 bases). Trimming stripped 10 bases from V and 6 bases from J, with 19 bases between. The V gene's germline CDR1 is LNHDA and CDR2 SQIVND (reference sequence). The CDR3 runs to 14 residues. CDR3 amino acids: CATSRRDGTNEQFF. The DNA for the CDR3 is TGTGCCACCTCCCGGAGGGACGGGACCAATGAGCAGTTCTTC.

The chain joins TRBV30 to TRBJ2-7; a weak D match, TRBD1 (5 bases). In germline, CDR1 is GTSNPN, CDR2 SVGIG (reference sequence). Trimming took off 2 bases at V and 6 bases at J, with 17 bases between the two ends. This CDR3 spans 14 amino acids. Here the CDR3 reads CAWSLRAGRSEQYF. CDR3 nucleotides: TGTGCCTGGAGTCTCCGAGCAGGGCGGTCCGAGCAGTACTTC. The full variable domain, its missing parts supplied by reference TRBV30 and TRBJ2-7, is SQTIHQWPATLVQPVGSPLSLECTVEGTSNPNLYWYRQAAGRGLQLLFYSVGIGQISSEVPQNLSASRPQDRQFILSSKKLLLSDSGFYLCAWSLRAGRSEQYFGPGTRLTVT.

The gene calls are TRBV10-1 and TRBJ2-2, with 12 nucleotides matching TRBD2. The CDR3 length is 15 residues. Germline CDR1 is WNHNN and CDR2 is SYGVQD (reference sequence). Trimming cost V 5 bases and J 4 bases; bases outside gene matches: 2. The CDR3 protein is CASSLTSGSTGELFF. CDR3 DNA sequence: TGCGCCAGCAGTCTGACTAGCGGGAGCACCGGGGAGCTGTTTTTT.

This sequence joins TRBV6-5 and TRBJ1-6, with D hard to call. The CDR3 loop spans 13 amino acids. Germline loops: CDR1 MNHEY, CDR2 SVGAGI. Trimming removed 11 bases from V and 7 bases from J, with 15 bases in between. This CDR3 is CAAEAAPNSPLHF. The CDR3 coding sequence is TGTGCCGCCGAAGCTGCCCCGAATTCACCCCTCCACTTT.